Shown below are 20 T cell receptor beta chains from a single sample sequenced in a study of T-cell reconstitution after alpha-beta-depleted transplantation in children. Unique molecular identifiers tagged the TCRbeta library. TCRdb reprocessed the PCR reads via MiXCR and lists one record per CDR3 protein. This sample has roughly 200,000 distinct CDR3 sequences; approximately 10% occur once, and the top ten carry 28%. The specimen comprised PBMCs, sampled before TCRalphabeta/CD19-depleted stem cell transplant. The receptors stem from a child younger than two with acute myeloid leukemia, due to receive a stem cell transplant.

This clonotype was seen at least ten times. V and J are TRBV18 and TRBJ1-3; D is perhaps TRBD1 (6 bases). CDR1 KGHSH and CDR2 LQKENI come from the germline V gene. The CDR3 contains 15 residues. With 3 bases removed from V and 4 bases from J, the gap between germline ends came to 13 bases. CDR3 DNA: TGTGCCAGCTCACCGGGGGCAGGGACAGGAAACACCATATATTTT. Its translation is CASSPGAGTGNTIYF.

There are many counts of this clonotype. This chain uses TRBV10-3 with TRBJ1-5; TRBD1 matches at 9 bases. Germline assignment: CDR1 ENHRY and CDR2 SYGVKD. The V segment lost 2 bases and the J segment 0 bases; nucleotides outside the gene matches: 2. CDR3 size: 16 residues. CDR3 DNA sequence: TGTGCCATCAGTGAGGGGACAGGGAGTAGCAATCAGCCCCAGCATTTT. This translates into CAISEGTGSSNQPQHF.

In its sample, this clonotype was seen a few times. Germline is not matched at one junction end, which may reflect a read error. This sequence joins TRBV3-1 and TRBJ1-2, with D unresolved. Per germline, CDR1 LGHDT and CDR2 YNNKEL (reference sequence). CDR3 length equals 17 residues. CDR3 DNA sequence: TGTGCCACCAGCCAAGATCCAACAGTGAAATTGGGATATGGCTACACCTTC. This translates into CATSQDPTVKLGYGYTF.

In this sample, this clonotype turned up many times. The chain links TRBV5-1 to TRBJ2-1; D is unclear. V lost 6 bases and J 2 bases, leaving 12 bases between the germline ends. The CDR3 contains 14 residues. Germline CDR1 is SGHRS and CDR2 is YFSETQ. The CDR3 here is CASTFGVPYNEQFF. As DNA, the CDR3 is TGCGCCAGCACCTTCGGCGTACCCTACAATGAGCAGTTCTTC. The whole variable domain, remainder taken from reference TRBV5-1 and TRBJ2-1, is KAGVTQTPRYLIKTRGQQVTLSCSPISGHRSVSWYQQTPGQGLQFLFEYFSETQRNKGNFPGRFSGRQFSNSRSEMNVSTLELGDSALYLCASTFGVPYNEQFFGPGTRLTVL.

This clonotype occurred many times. The CDR3: CASSQALRAFYGYTF. CDR3 bases: TGTGCCAGCAGCCAAGCACTGAGGGCCTTCTATGGCTACACCTTC. The chain uses TRBV3-1 and TRBJ1-2; D is ambiguous. Germline assignment: CDR1 LGHDT and CDR2 YNNKEL (reference sequence). The CDR3 extends over 15 amino acids. V lost 1 base, J lost 4 bases, and 13 bases lay in between. Filled out from reference TRBV3-1 and TRBJ1-2, the complete variable domain reads DTAVSQTPKYLVTQMGNDKSIKCEQNLGHDTMYWYKQDSKKFLKIMFSYNNKELIINETVPNRFSPKSPDKAHLNLHINSLELGDSAVYFCASSQALRAFYGYTFGSGTRLTVV.

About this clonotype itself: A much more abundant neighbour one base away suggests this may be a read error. The CDR3 is CASSQERRGGYGDTF. The CDR3 coding sequence is TGTGCCAGCAGCCAAGAAAGGAGAGGGGGCTATGGCGACACCTTC. The genes are TRBV3-1 and TRBJ1-2, with 7 bases fitting TRBD1. This CDR3 region has 15 residues. The germline CDR1 and CDR2 sequences are LGHDT and YNNKEL (reference sequence).

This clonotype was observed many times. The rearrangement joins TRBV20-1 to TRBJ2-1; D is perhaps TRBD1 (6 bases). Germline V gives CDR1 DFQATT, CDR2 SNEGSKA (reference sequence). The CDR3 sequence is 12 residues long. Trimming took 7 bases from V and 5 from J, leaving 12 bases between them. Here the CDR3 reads CSVNRVHNEQFF. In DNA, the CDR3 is TGCAGTGTAAACAGGGTTCACAATGAGCAGTTCTTC.

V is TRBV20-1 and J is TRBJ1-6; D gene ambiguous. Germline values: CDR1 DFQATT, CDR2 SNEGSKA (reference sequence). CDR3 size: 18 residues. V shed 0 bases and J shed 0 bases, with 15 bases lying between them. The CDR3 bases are TGCAGTGCTAGAGATTTCAGCAGCCAAAGCTCCTATAATTCACCCCTCCACTTT. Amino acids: CSARDFSSQSSYNSPLHF.

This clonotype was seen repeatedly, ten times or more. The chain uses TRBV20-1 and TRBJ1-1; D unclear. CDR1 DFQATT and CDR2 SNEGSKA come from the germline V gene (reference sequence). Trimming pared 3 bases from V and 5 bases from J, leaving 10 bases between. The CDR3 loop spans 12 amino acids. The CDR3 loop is CSASEGGTEAFF. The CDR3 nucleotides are TGCAGTGCTAGTGAGGGCGGAACTGAAGCTTTCTTT.

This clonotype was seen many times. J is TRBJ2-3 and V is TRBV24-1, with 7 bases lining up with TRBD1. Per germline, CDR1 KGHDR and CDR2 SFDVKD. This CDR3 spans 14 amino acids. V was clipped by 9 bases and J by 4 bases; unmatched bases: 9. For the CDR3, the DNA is TGTGCCACCGGAAGACAGGGCGAGCCAGATACGCAGTATTTT. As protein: CATGRQGEPDTQYF.

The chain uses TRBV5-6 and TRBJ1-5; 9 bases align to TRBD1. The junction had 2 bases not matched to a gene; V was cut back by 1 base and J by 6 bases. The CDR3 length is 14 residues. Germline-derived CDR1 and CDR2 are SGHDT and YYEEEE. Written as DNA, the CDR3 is TGTGCCAGCAGCTTGACAGGGGGCTCTCAGCCCCAGCATTTT. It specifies CASSLTGGSQPQHF. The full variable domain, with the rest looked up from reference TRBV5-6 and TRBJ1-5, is DAGVTQSPTHLIKTRGQQVTLRCSPKSGHDTVSWYQQALGQGPQFIFQYYEEEERQRGNFPDRFSGHQFPNYSSELNVNALLLGDSALYLCASSLTGGSQPQHFGDGTRLSIL.

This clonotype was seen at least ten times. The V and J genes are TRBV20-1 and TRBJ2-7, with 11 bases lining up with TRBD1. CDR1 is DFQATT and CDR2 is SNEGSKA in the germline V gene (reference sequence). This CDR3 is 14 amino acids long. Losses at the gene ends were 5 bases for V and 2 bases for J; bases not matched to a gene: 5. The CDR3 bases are TGCAGTGCTTTGGGGACAGGGGGAACCTACGAGCAGTACTTC. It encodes CSALGTGGTYEQYF.

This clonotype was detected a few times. CDR3 residues: CASSQQGRVLSGANVLTF. CDR3 nucleotide sequence: TGTGCCAGCTCCCAACAGGGTCGCGTCCTCTCTGGGGCCAACGTCCTGACTTTC. This chain joins TRBV18 and TRBJ2-6; D is perhaps TRBD1 (6 bases). Trimming shortened V by 6 bases and J by 0 bases, and 18 bases separated the two germline ends. CDR1 and CDR2 (germline): KGHSH, LQKENI. The CDR3 is 18 amino acids.

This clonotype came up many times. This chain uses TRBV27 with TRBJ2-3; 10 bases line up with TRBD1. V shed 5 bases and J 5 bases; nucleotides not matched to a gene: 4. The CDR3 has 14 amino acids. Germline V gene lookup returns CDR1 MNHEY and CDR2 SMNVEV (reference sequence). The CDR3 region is CASSHGTGEDTQYF. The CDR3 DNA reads TGTGCCAGCAGTCACGGGACAGGGGAAGATACGCAGTATTTT.

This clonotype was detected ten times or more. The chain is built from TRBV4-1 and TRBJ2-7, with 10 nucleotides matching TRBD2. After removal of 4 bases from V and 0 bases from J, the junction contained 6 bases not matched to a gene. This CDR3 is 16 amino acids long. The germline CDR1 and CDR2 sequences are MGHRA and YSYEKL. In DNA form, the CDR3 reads TGCGCCAGCAGCCCTTCCGGGACTAGCGTCTCCTACGAGCAGTACTTC. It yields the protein CASSPSGTSVSYEQYF.

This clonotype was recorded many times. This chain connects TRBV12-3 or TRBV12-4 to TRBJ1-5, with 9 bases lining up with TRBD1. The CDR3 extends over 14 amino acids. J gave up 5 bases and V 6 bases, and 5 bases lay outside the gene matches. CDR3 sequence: CASRRTGEDQPQHF. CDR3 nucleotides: TGTGCCAGCAGACGGACAGGGGAAGATCAGCCCCAGCATTTT.

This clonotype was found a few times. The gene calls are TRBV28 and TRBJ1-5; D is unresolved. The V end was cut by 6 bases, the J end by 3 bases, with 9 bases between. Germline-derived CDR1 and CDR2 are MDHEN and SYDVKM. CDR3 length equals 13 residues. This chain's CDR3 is CASRPEPNQPQHF. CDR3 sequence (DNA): TGTGCCAGCAGGCCCGAACCCAATCAGCCCCAGCATTTT.

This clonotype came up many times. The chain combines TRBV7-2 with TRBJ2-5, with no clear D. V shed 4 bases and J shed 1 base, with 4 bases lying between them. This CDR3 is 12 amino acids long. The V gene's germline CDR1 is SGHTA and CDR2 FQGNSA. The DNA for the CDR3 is TGTGCCAGCAGCTCCTCCCAAGAGACCCAGTACTTC. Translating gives CASSSSQETQYF.

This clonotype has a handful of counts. The CDR3 bases are TGTGCCAGCAGTTACCCCCAGAAGCGGGCCCTTTACAATGAGTTCAATGAGCAGTTCTTC. This codes for CASSYPQKRALYNEFNEQFF. The rearrangement uses TRBV6-2 or TRBV6-3 and TRBJ2-1; TRBD2 might be the D (6 bases). Germline V CDR1 and CDR2: MNHEY, SVGEGT. This CDR3 is built from 20 residues. The V end lost 2 bases, the J end lost 6 bases, and 29 bases lay between the germline ends.

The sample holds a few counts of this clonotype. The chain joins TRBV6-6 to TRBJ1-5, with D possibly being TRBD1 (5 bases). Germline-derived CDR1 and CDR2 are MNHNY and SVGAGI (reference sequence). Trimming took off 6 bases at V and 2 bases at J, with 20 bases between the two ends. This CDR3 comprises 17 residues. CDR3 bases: TGTGCCAGCAGCAACACCACCCCAGGGAGAGGCAATCAGCCCCAGCATTTT. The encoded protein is CASSNTTPGRGNQPQHF.